These 23 T cell receptor beta chains came from one sample sequenced in a study of T cell repertoires in aging, cancer and after chemotherapy. TCR beta rearrangements were amplified from peripheral blood genomic DNA. TRB rearrangements spanning V, D and J were amplified using mixed TRB-A/B primers. TCRdb called the multiplex PCR reads again in MiXCR, with one record for every CDR3 protein. The data show roughly 7,000 distinct CDR3 sequences, 35% to 50% seen once. Sequenced sample: blood. Receptor source: a human donor in good health.

By frequency in the sample, this clonotype is large (0.1 to 1%). The genes are TRBV5-6 and TRBJ1-1; D may be TRBD1 (5 bases). The CDR3 has 14 residues. In germline, CDR1 is SGHDT, CDR2 YYEEEE. With 4 bases removed from V and 0 bases from J, the gap between germline ends came to 10 bases. The CDR3 reads CASSPTDLNTEAFF. For the CDR3, the DNA is TGTGCCAGCAGCCCGACAGATTTGAACACTGAAGCTTTCTTT. Together with reference TRBV5-6 and TRBJ1-1, the CDR3 gives the full variable domain: DAGVTQSPTHLIKTRGQQVTLRCSPKSGHDTVSWYQQALGQGPQFIFQYYEEEERQRGNFPDRFSGHQFPNYSSELNVNALLLGDSALYLCASSPTDLNTEAFFGQGTRLTVV.

The V gene is TRBV4-2, the J gene TRBJ1-6; 7 nucleotides agree with TRBD1. Germline V gives CDR1 LGHNA, CDR2 YNFKEQ. The V segment lost 0 bases and the J segment 10 bases; nucleotides outside the gene matches: 6. The CDR3 spans 15 residues. The CDR3 region has the DNA TGTGCCAGCAGCCAAGATGCCAGGGGGGGATCACCCCTCCACTTT. This codes for CASSQDARGGSPLHF.

This clonotype was seen a handful of times. This sequence joins TRBV24-1 and TRBJ1-2; no clear D. V lost 0 bases and J lost 4, with 11 bases in between. CDR3 length equals 15 residues. Germline V gene lookup returns CDR1 KGHDR and CDR2 SFDVKD. The DNA of the CDR3 is TGTGCCACCAGTGATTTGCCCGCCCGGGGCTATGGCTACACCTTC. This encodes CATSDLPARGYGYTF.

This rearrangement joins TRBV7-2 to TRBJ1-5; 8 bases match TRBD1. The germline gives CDR1 SGHTA, CDR2 FQGNSA. CDR3 length: 16 residues. J was trimmed by 8 bases and V by 3 bases; bases with no gene match: 12. This chain's CDR3 is CASSLSRDRSREPQHF. In DNA, the CDR3 is TGTGCCAGCAGCTTGTCTCGGGACAGGTCGCGGGAGCCCCAGCATTTT.

The sample holds a few counts of this clonotype. V gene TRBV6-5 combines with J gene TRBJ1-6, with D possibly being TRBD1 (5 bases). The CDR3 is 17 residues long. V lost 3 bases, J lost 0 bases, and 12 bases lay in between. The germline V gene encodes CDR1 MNHEY and CDR2 SVGAGI. The CDR3 loop is CASSYRTRVSYNSPLHF. In DNA, the CDR3 is TGTGCCAGCAGTTATCGGACACGAGTCTCCTATAATTCACCCCTCCACTTT.

The chain combines TRBV6-2 or TRBV6-3 with TRBJ1-5; 8 bases map to TRBD1. The V gene's germline CDR1 is MNHEY and CDR2 SVGEGT. CDR3 length: 13 residues. Losses at the gene ends were 4 bases for V and 6 bases for J; bases not matched to a gene: 2. CDR3 sequence: CASSWTGLQPQHF. In nucleotides, the CDR3 is TGTGCCAGCAGTTGGACAGGGCTTCAGCCCCAGCATTTT.

V and J are TRBV27 and TRBJ1-5; 10 bases are a match to TRBD1. CDR3 length: 15 residues. The germline gives CDR1 MNHEY, CDR2 SMNVEV (reference sequence). The trim removed 5 bases at V and 4 bases at J, leaving 5 bases unmatched. This chain's CDR3 is CASSQGQGLNQPQHF. DNA of the CDR3: TGTGCCAGCAGTCAGGGACAGGGGTTAAATCAGCCCCAGCATTTT.

This clonotype occurred a few times. The rearrangement joins TRBV27 to TRBJ2-3, with D possibly being TRBD2 (6 bases). The CDR3 has 13 amino acids. V was pared by 6 bases and J by 6 bases, with 13 bases between. Germline CDR1 and CDR2: MNHEY and SMNVEV (reference sequence). The CDR3 sequence is CASRSSAGDTQYF. CDR3 DNA: TGTGCCAGCAGATCTTCTGCGGGGGATACGCAGTATTTT.

This rearrangement joins TRBV6-1 to TRBJ1-1; 8 bases are shared with TRBD1. The germline gives CDR1 MNHNS, CDR2 SASEGT. The CDR3 spans 16 residues. Trimming took 2 bases from V and 4 from J; bases not matched to a gene: 9. In DNA form, the CDR3 reads TGTGCCAGCAGTGAAACAGGGGGGCAGGGTGGCACTGAAGCTTTCTTT. It yields the protein CASSETGGQGGTEAFF.

The V call is TRBV11-2, the J call TRBJ1-5; D gene unclear. Trimming cost V 0 bases and J 0 bases, with 6 bases left between them. Germline CDR1 SGHAT, CDR2 FQNNGV. This CDR3 has 15 amino acids. The DNA for the CDR3 is TGTGCCAGCAGCTTAGATGAAGATAGCAATCAGCCCCAGCATTTT. Encoded protein: CASSLDEDSNQPQHF.

V usage is TRBV10-1 and J usage is TRBJ1-1; 8 bases are shared with TRBD1. With 3 bases clipped from V and 4 bases from J, the junction kept 7 bases outside the gene matches. Germline CDR1 reads WNHNN; CDR2 reads SYGVQD (reference sequence). This CDR3 contains 15 residues. CDR3 loop: CASSDRQGSGTEAFF. The CDR3 region has the DNA TGCGCCAGCAGTGATCGACAGGGGTCGGGCACTGAAGCTTTCTTT.

J is TRBJ1-6 and V is TRBV18; 7 nucleotides align to TRBD1. The junction had 8 bases not matched to a gene; V was cut back by 1 base and J by 5 bases. CDR3 size: 17 residues. In germline, CDR1 is KGHSH, CDR2 LQKENI. CDR3 residues: CASSPRSGQDHNSPLHF. As DNA, the CDR3 is TGTGCCAGCTCACCACGTAGTGGACAGGACCATAATTCACCCCTCCACTTT.

This clonotype was seen a few times. The chain uses TRBV12-3 or TRBV12-4 and TRBJ1-6; D unresolved. This CDR3 spans 15 amino acids. V lost 4 bases to trimming and J lost 8 bases, with 15 bases between them. The DNA of the CDR3 is TGTGCCAGCAGTTCATTCGGCGATGGGGATTCACCCCTCCACTTT. Protein sequence: CASSSFGDGDSPLHF.

The V gene is TRBV4-3, the J gene TRBJ1-5; 7 bases match TRBD1. With V trimmed by 4 bases and J by 0 bases, 6 bases remained unmatched. The CDR3 is 16 residues long. Germline CDR1 LGHNA, CDR2 YSLEER. The CDR3 spells CASSPGTEYSNQPQHF. For the CDR3, the DNA is TGCGCCAGCAGCCCAGGGACAGAATATAGCAATCAGCCCCAGCATTTT.

This chain uses TRBV4-3 with TRBJ2-5; TRBD2 matches 10 bases. V lost 1 base and J lost 2; bases outside the gene matches: 4. CDR3 length: 16 amino acids. The germline gives CDR1 LGHNA, CDR2 YSLEER. CDR3: CASSQVQGLAQETQYF. The CDR3 nucleotides are TGCGCCAGCAGCCAAGTTCAGGGACTAGCGCAAGAGACCCAGTACTTC.

This clonotype has a handful of counts. J is TRBJ2-5 and V is TRBV12-3 or TRBV12-4; D not certain. The CDR3 is 15 amino acids. The V end was cut by 0 bases, the J end by 1 base, with 9 bases between. CDR3 nucleotides: TGTGCCAGCAGTTTAGCGCTTAACAGCCAAGAGACCCAGTACTTC. It specifies CASSLALNSQETQYF.

The chain recombines TRBV18 with TRBJ2-5, with D hard to call. Germline values: CDR1 KGHSH, CDR2 LQKENI. CDR3 size: 14 residues. V was cut by 3 bases and J by 0 bases, with 8 bases left in between. The CDR3 spells CASSPTPYQETQYF. The CDR3 DNA follows: TGTGCCAGCTCACCGACTCCTTACCAAGAGACCCAGTACTTC.

Judged by abundance, this clonotype is medium-sized. This CDR3 is CASRRHDGNQPQHF. The CDR3 coding sequence is TGTGCCAGTAGGCGGCATGACGGCAATCAGCCCCAGCATTTT. The V gene is TRBV19, the J gene TRBJ1-5, with unresolved D. Germline V gene sequence: CDR1 LNHDA, CDR2 SQIVND (reference sequence). Trimming removed 6 bases from V and 2 bases from J, with 11 bases in between. The CDR3 length is 14 residues.

This sequence joins TRBV5-4 and TRBJ2-7; 7 bases map to TRBD1. Matching the DNA end better, TRBJ2-5 makes the J call doubtful. The length of the CDR3 is 18 residues. Germline V CDR1 and CDR2: SGHNT, YYREEE (reference sequence). The CDR3 coding sequence is TGTGCCAGCAGCTTGCAGGGGGTCGGCCGAAAAAAAGGCGAGACCCAGTACTTC. This sequence encodes CASSLQGVGRKKGETQYF.

The genes are TRBV6-5 and TRBJ2-7, with TRBD1 identical over 7 bases. The CDR3 spans 14 residues. Germline CDR1 is MNHEY and CDR2 is SVGAGI. V gave up 6 bases and J gave up 2 bases; unmatched junction bases: 7. CDR3 sequence reads: CASRRPGQTYEQYF. The CDR3 DNA sequence: TGTGCCAGCAGAAGACCGGGACAGACCTACGAGCAGTACTTC.

The CDR3, as DNA: TGTGCCAGCAGTTACTCGAAAGGGGTAAACACTGAAGCTTTCTTT. Protein sequence: CASSYSKGVNTEAFF. The rearrangement joins TRBV6-5 to TRBJ1-1, with D maybe TRBD1 (5 bases). The ends were cut back, 0 bases at V and 2 bases at J, with 10 bases in the middle. The germline V gene encodes CDR1 MNHEY and CDR2 SVGAGI. The CDR3 runs 15 residues.

This clonotype was detected only a few times. The chain recombines TRBV6-5 with TRBJ1-6; 7 bases map to TRBD1. The J segment lost 8 bases and the V segment lost 7 bases, leaving 8 bases of the junction unmatched. This CDR3 contains 14 residues. Germline CDR1 MNHEY, CDR2 SVGAGI. CDR3 coding DNA: TGTGCCAGCACCGAGACAGGGTACGATTCACCCCTCCACTTT. Translating it yields CASTETGYDSPLHF.

The chain is built from TRBV6-5 and TRBJ1-1; D may be TRBD1 (5 bases). Trimming shortened V by 6 bases and J by 4 bases, and 15 bases separated the two germline ends. The CDR3 consists of 14 residues. Looked up from germline, CDR1 is MNHEY and CDR2 is SVGAGI. CDR3 nucleotides: TGTGCCAGCAGCCGACGGGGGGGTGGCACTGAAGCTTTCTTT. Encoded protein: CASSRRGGGTEAFF.